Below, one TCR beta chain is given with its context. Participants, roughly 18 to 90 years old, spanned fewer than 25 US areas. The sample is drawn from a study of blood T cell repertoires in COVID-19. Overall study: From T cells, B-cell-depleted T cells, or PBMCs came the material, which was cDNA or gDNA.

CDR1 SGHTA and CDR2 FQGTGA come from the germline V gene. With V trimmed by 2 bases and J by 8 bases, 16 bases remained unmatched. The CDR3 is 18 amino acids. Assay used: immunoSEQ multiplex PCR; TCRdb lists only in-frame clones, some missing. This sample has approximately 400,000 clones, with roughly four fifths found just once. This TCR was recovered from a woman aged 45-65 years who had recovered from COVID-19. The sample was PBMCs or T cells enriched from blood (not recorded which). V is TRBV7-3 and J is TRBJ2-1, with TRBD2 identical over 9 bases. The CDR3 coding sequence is TGTGCCAGCAGCTTAGCTGGGGTAGCGGGAGCGTGGGGTCATGAGCAGTTCTTC. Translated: CASSLAGVAGAWGHEQFF.